The T cell receptor beta chain under discussion was sequenced for a study of graft-versus-host responses after intestinal transplantation. Study-wide background: Every recipient underwent anti-thymocyte globulin induction, then tacrolimus and steroids for three to four years.

To release intraepithelial and lamina propria lymphocytes, the graft tissue was processed. The assay was immunoSEQ multiplex PCR, and TCRdb's table has in-frame clones only and misses some. The data hold 15,000 to 20,000 clones, with 75% to 85% observed a single time. Worth noting for this clone: Its target is unknown.

V lost 5 bases to trimming and J lost 1 base; unmatched junction nucleotides: 7. Germline CDR1 SGHDT, CDR2 YYEEEE. This CDR3 contains 16 residues. Regarding the study as a whole: Marrow from the recipient contained GvH clones, some of which had appeared first in ileum or blood. Allograft clonal ratios (graft-versus-host to host-versus-graft) were high in patients who had graft-donor T cell macrochimerism.

The sample here was ileum tissue, taken about 100 days after intestinal transplant. This clonotype originated in a human patient who received an intestinal transplant, so some T cells may come from the graft donor. The chain has TRBV5-6 and TRBJ2-1; 9 bases map to TRBD2. This chain's CDR3 is CASRLYTSGSYNEQFF. The CDR3 DNA is TGTGCCAGCAGGTTGTACACTAGCGGGTCCTACAATGAGCAGTTCTTC.